A single sample is the source of the 22 T cell receptor beta chains below, sequenced in a study of blood T cell repertoires in COVID-19. Assay: immunoSEQ multiplex PCR; the TCRdb copy retains only in-frame clones and omits some. The table has roughly 670,000 clones, 75% to 90% seen once. Sequencing was done on a sample of peripheral blood. These receptors came from a woman aged 18-29 years with acute or convalescent COVID-19.

The V gene is TRBV4-1, the J gene TRBJ1-1, with 7 positions matching TRBD1. The length of the CDR3 is 10 residues. V shed 3 bases and J 14 bases; nucleotides not matched to a gene: 3. Looked up from germline, CDR1 is MGHRA and CDR2 is YSYEKL. CDR3 residues: CASSQGQQFF. As DNA, the CDR3 is TGCGCCAGCAGCCAGGGACAGCAATTCTTT.

V gene TRBV18 combines with J gene TRBJ1-1; D is possibly TRBD1 (6 bases). The CDR3 is 14 amino acids. Germline assignment: CDR1 KGHSH and CDR2 LQKENI. The ends were cut back, 2 bases at V and 3 bases at J, with 10 bases in the middle. CDR3 coding DNA: TGTGCCAGCTCACCATACAGGGCCTACACTGAAGCTTTCTTT. This codes for CASSPYRAYTEAFF.

The V gene is TRBV5-1, the J gene TRBJ2-3, with TRBD2 matching 7 bases. V shed 2 bases and J 2 bases; nucleotides not matched to a gene: 14. The CDR3 has 18 amino acids. The germline V gene encodes CDR1 SGHRS and CDR2 YFSETQ. The CDR3 is CASSFPRRGSGTTDTQYF. CDR3 nucleotide sequence: TGCGCCAGCAGCTTCCCTCGGAGGGGCAGCGGGACCACAGATACGCAGTATTTT.

J is TRBJ2-5 and V is TRBV19, with 7 nucleotides matching TRBD2. V was pared by 3 bases and J by 4 bases, with 2 bases of the junction left unmatched. Germline V gene sequence: CDR1 LNHDA, CDR2 SQIVND (reference sequence). The CDR3 is 13 amino acids. The CDR3 is CASSMGRGETQYF. CDR3 nucleotide sequence: TGTGCCAGTAGTATGGGGAGGGGAGAGACCCAGTACTTC.

This chain uses TRBV7-2 with TRBJ2-3, with TRBD1 matching over 10 bases. The CDR3 length is 15 residues. From germline, CDR1 is SGHTA and CDR2 FQGNSA. The ends lost 2 bases at V and 4 bases at J; junction bases unmatched: 3. The CDR3 spells CASSLSDRGADTQYF. The CDR3 DNA reads as TGTGCCAGCAGCTTATCGGACAGGGGGGCAGATACGCAGTATTTT.

The CDR3 loop is CASSLGRGSEMQETQYF. In nucleotides, the CDR3 is TGTGCCAGCAGCTTAGGTCGGGGGAGCGAGATGCAAGAGACCCAGTACTTC. The chain links TRBV7-9 to TRBJ2-5; a weak D match, TRBD2 (6 bases). CDR3 length: 17 amino acids. V was pared by 1 base and J by 2 bases, with 17 bases between. The germline gives CDR1 SEHNR, CDR2 FQNEAQ (reference sequence).

This rearrangement joins TRBV10-2 to TRBJ1-5; D is perhaps TRBD1 (5 bases). CDR1 and CDR2 from the germline V gene are WSHSY and SAAADI. This CDR3 spans 13 amino acids. Trimming stripped 6 bases from V and 5 bases from J, with 11 bases between. DNA for the CDR3: TGCGCCAGCAGAGGCAGGGACTATCAGCCCCAGCATTTT. Its translation: CASRGRDYQPQHF.

The V gene is TRBV6-5, the J gene TRBJ1-2, with TRBD1 identical over 7 bases. This CDR3 is built from 16 residues. Germline CDR1 MNHEY, CDR2 SVGAGI. V shed 1 base and J 2 bases; nucleotides not matched to a gene: 7. CDR3 loop: CASSYFTGTENYGYTF. The CDR3 DNA reads TGTGCCAGCAGTTACTTTACCGGGACAGAAAACTATGGCTACACCTTC.

This CDR3 reads CSAPTWTEAFF. The CDR3 region has the DNA TGCAGTGCCCCTACTTGGACTGAAGCTTTCTTT. The V gene is TRBV20-1, the J gene TRBJ1-1; no definite D call. The V end was cut by 6 bases, the J end by 5 bases, with 10 bases between. The germline gives CDR1 DFQATT, CDR2 SNEGSKA (reference sequence). The CDR3 sequence is 11 residues long.

The chain links TRBV3-1 (or the pseudogene TRBV3-2) to TRBJ1-5; D perhaps matches TRBD1 (5 bases). This CDR3 is 17 amino acids long. V shed 2 bases and J shed 0 bases, with 14 bases lying between them. The V gene's germline CDR1 is LGHDT and CDR2 YNNKEL (reference sequence). DNA for the CDR3: TGTGCCAGCAGCCAAAGACAGCCATCGACTAGCAATCAGCCCCAGCATTTT. Amino acid sequence: CASSQRQPSTSNQPQHF.

The chain couples TRBV18 to TRBJ1-3; D possibly corresponds to TRBD1 (5 bases). The V end lost 3 bases, the J end lost 6 bases, and 12 bases lay between the germline ends. In germline, CDR1 is KGHSH, CDR2 LQKENI. CDR3 length equals 14 residues. This chain's CDR3 is CASSPNPGSNTIYF. For the CDR3, the DNA is TGTGCCAGCTCACCTAACCCAGGGTCAAACACCATATATTTT.

The genes are TRBV12-3 or TRBV12-4 and TRBJ2-5; 7 nucleotides match TRBD2. V lost 8 bases to trimming and J lost 6 bases; unmatched junction nucleotides: 9. The CDR3 is made up of 13 amino acids. The CDR3 DNA reads TGTGCCAGCGGAACATGGGGAGGGAAGACCCAGTACTTC. Translating it yields CASGTWGGKTQYF.

The rearrangement links TRBV9 to TRBJ2-7; TRBD1 might be the D (6 bases). CDR3 length: 13 residues. V was trimmed by 3 bases and J by 3 bases, leaving 10 bases between them. Germline values: CDR1 SGDLS, CDR2 YYNGEE. The CDR3 DNA sequence: TGTGCCAGCAGCGAGGGGGTATACTACGAGCAGTACTTC. This codes for CASSEGVYYEQYF.

This chain uses TRBV12-3 or TRBV12-4 with TRBJ2-3; a possible D gene is TRBD1 (5 bases). The CDR3 has 12 residues. V was trimmed by 5 bases and J by 7 bases, leaving 10 bases between them. CDR3 in DNA: TGTGCCAGCAGTATCGACAGAAATACGCAGTATTTT. It yields the protein CASSIDRNTQYF.

The chain combines TRBV29-1 with TRBJ1-2, with 10 bases matching TRBD1. V shed 6 bases, J shed 3 bases, and the junction held 13 bases outside the gene matches. The CDR3 consists of 16 residues. The germline gives CDR1 SQVTM, CDR2 ANQGSEA. CDR3 sequence: CSVGGYSGTGDYGYTF. DNA for the CDR3: TGCAGCGTCGGGGGCTACTCCGGGACAGGGGACTATGGCTACACCTTC.

There are a few counts of this clone. This chain uses TRBV4-1 with TRBJ1-2, with D hard to call. CDR1 is MGHRA, CDR2 YSYEKL, per germline. V was clipped by 0 bases and J by 4 bases, with 18 bases between them. The CDR3 loop spans 17 amino acids. The chain's CDR3 is CASSQEITPSLSYGYTF. CDR3 nucleotide sequence: TGCGCCAGCAGCCAAGAGATAACGCCCTCTTTGAGCTATGGCTACACCTTC.

The genes are TRBV24-1 and TRBJ2-3, with 12 bases that match TRBD2. CDR3 length equals 18 residues. Germline trimming cut 0 bases from V and 6 bases from J; bases unmatched to any gene: 9. CDR1 is KGHDR, CDR2 SFDVKD, per germline. As DNA, the CDR3 is TGTGCCACCAGTGATTTGCAGCCTAGCGGGGGGGCCGGGGATACGCAGTATTTT. This gives the protein CATSDLQPSGGAGDTQYF.

This clone is a singleton in its sample. The chain recombines TRBV4-1 with TRBJ2-7; 10 bases map to TRBD1. The germline V gene encodes CDR1 MGHRA and CDR2 YSYEKL. CDR3 size: 15 residues. J lost 2 bases, V lost 3 bases, and 4 bases had no gene match. CDR3 sequence (DNA): TGCGCCAGCAGCCAGGCCGGGACAGGGGCCTACGAGCAGTACTTC. Its translation: CASSQAGTGAYEQYF.

The chain recombines TRBV5-1 with TRBJ2-1; 10 bases are a match to TRBD1. J gave up 9 bases and V 2 bases, and 14 bases lay outside the gene matches. This CDR3 contains 17 residues. Germline CDR1 and CDR2: SGHRS and YFSETQ. The CDR3 is CASSLTTPGQGWVEQFF. The CDR3 DNA follows: TGCGCCAGCAGCTTAACTACACCGGGACAGGGGTGGGTTGAGCAGTTCTTC.

The CDR3 coding sequence is TGTGCCAGCAGCCTTGAGGGACAGGGGGCCAGCACCTTC. It translates to CASSLEGQGASTF. The chain couples TRBV7-3 to TRBJ1-2; TRBD1 matches at 12 bases. The germline CDR1 and CDR2 sequences are SGHTA and FQGTGA. This CDR3 region has 13 residues. J gave up 13 bases and V 5 bases, and 8 bases lay outside the gene matches. Complete variable domain (other parts from reference TRBV7-3 and TRBJ1-2): GAGVSQTPSNKVTEKGKYVELRCDPISGHTALYWYRQSLGQGPEFLIYFQGTGAADDSGLPNDRFFAVRPEGSVSTLKIQRTERGDSAVYLCASSLEGQGASTFGSGTRLTVV.

This clone occurred a few times. This chain links TRBV3-1 (or the pseudogene TRBV3-2) with TRBJ1-4; D ambiguous. The germline V gene has CDR1 LGHDT and CDR2 YNNKEL (reference sequence). Trimming pared 10 bases from V and 4 bases from J, leaving 10 bases between. CDR3 length: 12 amino acids. The CDR3 here is CATGGINEKLFF. CDR3 DNA: TGTGCCACCGGAGGGATTAATGAAAAACTGTTTTTT.

This clone was detected only once. The V gene is TRBV10-2, the J gene TRBJ1-5; tentatively, D is TRBD1 (6 bases). V gave up 4 bases and J gave up 2 bases, with 6 bases separating them. Germline CDR1 reads WSHSY; CDR2 reads SAAADI. CDR3 length equals 13 residues. This CDR3 is CASSGQGNQPQHF. DNA of the CDR3: TGCGCCAGCAGTGGACAGGGCAATCAGCCCCAGCATTTT.